Listed below are T cell receptor beta chains from one sample, sequenced in a study of technical replicates of blood from a handful of donors. Sequenced by immunoSEQ multiplex PCR; TCRdb stores in-frame clones only, minus some. The sample consists of tens of thousands of clones, 96% of them appearing once. Sequenced input: T cells isolated from PBMCs. Receptors were obtained from a human donor in good health. CDR3s include the opening cysteine and the closing phenylalanine or tryptophan. The D gene is left open where the match is weak. Clone sizes are given selectively: once, few, many, or a class where the clone is expanded.

j_call clone_size d_call v_call cdr3_nt cdr3_aa
TRBJ2-7 . TRBD2 TRBV2 TGTGCCAGCAGCCCCCGGACTAGCGGAACCTACGAGCAGTACTTC CASSPRTSGTYEQYF
TRBJ1-1 . . TRBV19 TGTGCCAGTAAAACAGATTTGAACACTGAAGCTTTCTTT CASKTDLNTEAFF
TRBJ2-3 . . TRBV5-4 TGTGCCAGCAGGCAGACAGCTAGCACAGATACGCAGTATTTT CASRQTASTDTQYF
TRBJ2-2 . TRBD2 TRBV7-8 TGTGCCAGCAGCCCGCGGACTAGCGGGACCGGGGAGCTGTTTTTT CASSPRTSGTGELFF
TRBJ2-7 . TRBD2 TRBV11-2 TGTGCCAGCAGCTCTCCCGCCCGCGGGAGTAACAACGAGCAGTACTTC CASSSPARGSNNEQYF
TRBJ2-5 . . TRBV7-2 TGTGCCAGCAGCACTCGGGAGACCCAGTACTTC CASSTRETQYF
TRBJ2-1 few . TRBV7-7 TGTGCCAGCAGCACCTCACTAGCCAGCGATGAGCAGTTCTTC CASSTSLASDEQFF
TRBJ2-1 . TRBD2 TRBV19 TGTGCCAGTAGTAGGGGACTAGCTTTAACCAATGAGCAGTTCTTC CASSRGLALTNEQFF
TRBJ1-1 . . TRBV9 TGTGCCAGCAGCACTTATGCCCACACTGAAGCTTTCTTT CASSTYAHTEAFF
TRBJ2-2 . . TRBV27 TGTGCCAGCACCCGTCACGGCTCGGGGGATCGCACCGGGGAGCTGTTTTTT CASTRHGSGDRTGELFF
TRBJ1-2 . TRBD1 TRBV7-9 TGTGCCAGCAGCTACGAAGGACAGGGTAACTATGGCTACACCTTC CASSYEGQGNYGYTF
TRBJ2-5 once TRBD1 TRBV27 TGTGCCAGCAGCCCAGAACCGGACAGGTATTCTAAAGAGACCCAGTACTTC CASSPEPDRYSKETQYF
TRBJ2-2 . TRBD1 TRBV7-2 TGTGCCAGCAGCCTCGGACAGGGGAGAACCGGGGAGCTGTTTTTT CASSLGQGRTGELFF
TRBJ2-7 . . TRBV30 TGTGCCTGGAGTAGAAGCGGGCCTTCCTACGAGCAGTACTTC CAWSRSGPSYEQYF
TRBJ1-3 . . TRBV30 TGTGCCTGGAGTGTACGAGTTGCTGGAAACACCATATATTTT CAWSVRVAGNTIYF
TRBJ2-1 . . TRBV6-4 TGTGCCAGCAGTCTTGACCGGGGCTCCTACAATGAGCAGTTCTTC CASSLDRGSYNEQFF
TRBJ1-2 . TRBD1 TRBV19 TGTGCCAGTAGAGCGACAGGGCAACGCTATGGCTACACCTTC CASRATGQRYGYTF
TRBJ2-7 . TRBD2 TRBV5-1 TGCGCCAGCAGCTTGGTAGTCGGGAGGGCCTTTCGGGGCGAGCAGTACTTC CASSLVVGRAFRGEQYF
TRBJ2-6 . . TRBV5-1 TGCGCCAGCAGCGCCGGGATGGGCCCGACCATCCTGACTTTC CASSAGMGPTILTF
TRBJ2-7 . . TRBV2 TGTGCCAGCGGGGGCGTCTACTCCTACGAGCAGTACTTC CASGGVYSYEQYF
TRBJ2-5 . TRBD2 TRBV7-3 TGTGCCAGCAGCCTGGGACTAGCCGAAGAGACCCAGTACTTC CASSLGLAEETQYF
TRBJ2-1 . TRBD1 TRBV25-1 TGTGCCAGCAGTGAGGACAGGGAGCTCGGTGAGCAGTTCTTC CASSEDRELGEQFF
TRBJ2-2 . TRBD2 TRBV5-4 TGTGCCAGCAGCTTGACCCCGGGAGGGCAAACCGGGGAGCTGTTTTTT CASSLTPGGQTGELFF
TRBJ2-3 . . TRBV9 TGTGCCAGCAGTTCTAAGGGGGTTACGCAAGATACGCAGTATTTT CASSSKGVTQDTQYF
TRBJ2-5 . . TRBV19 TGTGCCAGTAGCCCGGGACTTATTGAGACCCAGTACTTC CASSPGLIETQYF
TRBJ2-1 . TRBD2 TRBV4-2 TGTGCCAGCAGCTCCCTGGCGGGAGGCCAAAACAATGAGCAGTTCTTC CASSSLAGGQNNEQFF
TRBJ1-2 . . TRBV30 TGTGCCTGGAACCTAGGGTGGGGGGAGCTTGGCTACACCTTC CAWNLGWGELGYTF
TRBJ1-1 . . TRBV9 TGTGCCAGCAGCGTCGGCGTTGTGGGGCTCACTGAAGCTTTCTTT CASSVGVVGLTEAFF
TRBJ1-1 . . TRBV28 TGTGCCAGCAGTTTAGAGGAAATGAACACTGAAGCTTTCTTT CASSLEEMNTEAFF
TRBJ1-1 . . TRBV19 TGTGCCAGTAGTAGAGAACCGGGACAAAGGAACACTGAAGCTTTCTTT CASSREPGQRNTEAFF
TRBJ2-7 . TRBD1 TRBV25-1 TGTGCCAGCAGTGAAGGCAGGGGGCTCGAGCAGTACTTC CASSEGRGLEQYF
TRBJ1-5 . . TRBV7-8 TGTGCCAGCAGCTTATTTCAGGGTAGCAATCAGCCCCAGCATTTT CASSLFQGSNQPQHF
TRBJ2-1 . TRBD1 TRBV9 TGTGCCAGCAGCGTGGGGACAGGGGGCTACAATGAGCAGTTCTTC CASSVGTGGYNEQFF
TRBJ2-5 . . TRBV18 TGTGCCAGCTCACCAGTGTCGGGGAATCGCGAGACCCAGTACTTC CASSPVSGNRETQYF
TRBJ1-1 . TRBD1 TRBV2 TGTGCCATCACAGGGGGTATTAGCACTGAAGCTTTCTTT CAITGGISTEAFF